These 20 T cell receptor beta chains share one sample of origin, sequenced in a study of cytomegalovirus exposure and HLA in healthy donors. This PCR relied on a set of 60 Vbeta primers and 13 Jbeta primers. The repertoire was sequenced with immunoSEQ multiplex PCR; TCRdb's copy has only in-frame clones and lacks some. Of approximately 250,000 clones listed, roughly 85% were seen once; the top ten hold roughly 0.26%. Sequencing was carried out using PBMCs. These receptors were collected from a girl between 2 and 10 years old in good health and CMV-seronegative.

The table lists this clone with a count of one. The gene calls are TRBV5-1 and TRBJ1-2; TRBD1 matches 10 bases. Germline trimming cut 6 bases from V and 7 bases from J; bases unmatched to any gene: 12. Germline assignment: CDR1 SGHRS and CDR2 YFSETQ. This CDR3 is 15 amino acids long. This CDR3 is CASTSGTGAGSGYTF. The CDR3 DNA sequence: TGCGCCAGCACCTCCGGGACAGGGGCAGGAAGTGGCTACACCTTC. Based on the CDR3 plus reference TRBV5-1 and TRBJ1-2, the full variable domain is KAGVTQTPRYLIKTRGQQVTLSCSPISGHRSVSWYQQTPGQGLQFLFEYFSETQRNKGNFPGRFSGRQFSNSRSEMNVSTLELGDSALYLCASTSGTGAGSGYTFGSGTRLTVV.

The J gene is TRBJ1-5, the V gene TRBV30; 10 bases match TRBD1. Germline CDR1 and CDR2: GTSNPN and SVGIG (reference sequence). The J segment lost 4 bases and the V segment lost 1 base, leaving 1 base of the junction unmatched. This CDR3 is 14 amino acids long. The CDR3 DNA reads TGTGCCTGGAGTGCGGACAGGGGGAATCAGCCCCAGCATTTT. It is translated as CAWSADRGNQPQHF.

This clone has a handful of counts. V usage is TRBV5-1 and J usage is TRBJ2-1; a possible D gene is TRBD2 (6 bases). CDR3 length: 15 amino acids. Per the germline V gene, CDR1 is SGHRS and CDR2 is YFSETQ. Trimming removed 4 bases at V and 0 bases at J, with 11 bases between. The CDR3 nucleotides are TGCGCCAGCAGCGGACTAACCATCTCCTACAATGAGCAGTTCTTC. Translation gives CASSGLTISYNEQFF.

The J gene is TRBJ2-1, the V gene TRBV7-9; 7 nucleotides agree with TRBD1. The trim removed 5 bases at V and 15 bases at J, leaving 13 bases unmatched. This CDR3 is 13 amino acids long. Germline V gives CDR1 SEHNR, CDR2 FQNEAQ (reference sequence). CDR3 nucleotide sequence: TGTGCCAGCAGCCCTGAACAGGGGATGGGCTTGTTCTTC. Its translation is CASSPEQGMGLFF.

This clone was found a few times. The chain links TRBV4-2 to TRBJ1-2, with D perhaps TRBD1 (6 bases). The V and J ends lost 4 bases and 0 bases respectively, with 21 bases between them. The CDR3 consists of 18 residues. The germline V gene encodes CDR1 LGHNA and CDR2 YNFKEQ. The CDR3 DNA is TGTGCCAGCAGCCCAACGAGTCGAGGGGACAAAGCTAACTATGGCTACACCTTC. Protein sequence: CASSPTSRGDKANYGYTF.

This chain's CDR3 is CAWSALAGKETQYF. CDR3 DNA: TGTGCCTGGAGTGCACTAGCGGGAAAAGAGACCCAGTACTTC. The chain carries TRBV30 and TRBJ2-5; 10 bases align to TRBD2. CDR3 length: 14 amino acids. Trimming cost V 1 base and J 3 bases; bases outside gene matches: 2. Germline V lookup: CDR1 GTSNPN, CDR2 SVGIG (reference sequence).

The gene calls are TRBV5-1 and TRBJ1-6; D gene ambiguous. The CDR3 is made up of 15 amino acids. Looked up from germline, CDR1 is SGHRS and CDR2 is YFSETQ. V shed 5 bases and J shed 0 bases, with 9 bases lying between them. CDR3 nucleotide sequence: TGCGCCAGCAGTGGTCTGAGCTCCTATAATTCACCCCTCCACTTT. This encodes CASSGLSSYNSPLHF.

V is TRBV2 and J is TRBJ2-7, with 11 positions matching TRBD1. CDR3 length: 15 residues. Germline lookup yields CDR1 SNHLY and CDR2 FYNNEI. V lost 6 bases and J lost 5; bases outside the gene matches: 9. The CDR3 protein is CASRDRDRGRNEQYF. CDR3 sequence (DNA): TGTGCCAGCAGGGACCGGGACAGGGGGAGGAACGAGCAGTACTTC.

In its sample, this clone was seen a few times. The genes are TRBV6-6 and TRBJ2-2; 11 bases map to TRBD1. CDR3 size: 15 residues. J was trimmed by 6 bases and V by 6 bases; bases with no gene match: 6. Germline V lookup: CDR1 MNHNY, CDR2 SVGAGI (reference sequence). This chain's CDR3 is CASRRTGGLAGELFF. The CDR3 DNA reads as TGTGCCAGCAGGAGGACAGGGGGCCTCGCCGGGGAGCTGTTTTTT.

The chain joins TRBV7-9 to TRBJ1-5; 9 bases agree with TRBD1. The trim removed 3 bases at V and 2 bases at J, leaving 5 bases unmatched. Looked up from germline, CDR1 is SEHNR and CDR2 is FQNEAQ (reference sequence). The CDR3 consists of 16 residues. The CDR3 loop reads CASSFSDRGRNQPQHF. For the CDR3, the DNA is TGTGCCAGCAGCTTTTCGGACAGGGGACGCAATCAGCCCCAGCATTTT.

The chain has TRBV5-1 and TRBJ2-3; 8 bases are a match to TRBD2. Trimming took 4 bases from V and 1 from J; bases not matched to a gene: 8. The CDR3 is 16 amino acids. CDR1 SGHRS and CDR2 YFSETQ come from the germline V gene. In nucleotides, the CDR3 is TGCGCCAGCAGCCCCCGGAGTAGCGGGGGCACAGATACGCAGTATTTT. It specifies CASSPRSSGGTDTQYF.

About this clone itself: Other DNA sequences within the sample encode an identical CDR3. The genes are TRBV18 and TRBJ1-2; D uncertain. This CDR3 region has 14 residues. Looked up from germline, CDR1 is KGHSH and CDR2 is LQKENI. Trimming removed 0 bases at V and 4 bases at J, with 9 bases between. CDR3 bases: TGTGCCAGCTCACCACCCGGCACGGGCTATGGCTACACCTTC. Amino acids: CASSPPGTGYGYTF.

The rearrangement uses TRBV18 and TRBJ2-3; D may be TRBD2 (6 bases). Trimming took 0 bases from V and 0 from J, leaving 7 bases between them. The CDR3 has 15 amino acids. The germline gives CDR1 KGHSH, CDR2 LQKENI. CDR3: CASSPPSGSTDTQYF. The CDR3 coding sequence is TGTGCCAGCTCACCACCTAGCGGTAGCACAGATACGCAGTATTTT.

The chain links TRBV23-1 to TRBJ2-1; D is perhaps TRBD2 (7 bases). TRBV23-1 is noted as an ORF with a role that remains uncertain. Between the trimmed V and J ends, which lost 6 bases and 9 bases, there was a span of 15 bases. This CDR3 comprises 13 residues. CDR3 nucleotides: TGCGCCAGCAGACCCACGGGGGGCGTTGAGCAGTTCTTC. It yields the protein CASRPTGGVEQFF.

This chain joins TRBV9 and TRBJ2-3; 12 bases are a match to TRBD2. Germline V CDR1 and CDR2: SGDLS, YYNGEE. Trimming cost V 4 bases and J 3 bases; bases outside gene matches: 9. This CDR3 region has 17 residues. CDR3 sequence reads: CASSTRWTSGETDTQYF. CDR3 nucleotide sequence: TGTGCCAGCAGCACCCGGTGGACTAGCGGGGAAACAGATACGCAGTATTTT.

The chain has TRBV30 and TRBJ1-1; 9 nucleotides line up with TRBD1. Germline lookup yields CDR1 GTSNPN and CDR2 SVGIG (reference sequence). Trimming cost V 1 base and J 4 bases; bases outside gene matches: 13. The CDR3 runs to 17 residues. For the CDR3, the DNA is TGTGCCTGGAGTGGAAGACAGGGGGTATCTAGAGTCACTGAAGCTTTCTTT. Translated, it gives CAWSGRQGVSRVTEAFF. Full variable domain (missing parts from reference TRBV30 and TRBJ1-1): SQTIHQWPATLVQPVGSPLSLECTVEGTSNPNLYWYRQAAGRGLQLLFYSVGIGQISSEVPQNLSASRPQDRQFILSSKKLLLSDSGFYLCAWSGRQGVSRVTEAFFGQGTRLTVV.

Concerning this clone: The CDR3 carries no conserved terminal phenylalanine or tryptophan, so it likely arises from a read error. V gene TRBV15 combines with J gene TRBJ2-7, with D tentatively TRBD2 (5 bases). The CDR3 loop spans 13 amino acids. The germline CDR1 and CDR2 sequences are LNHNV and YYDKDF (reference sequence). V lost 8 bases and J lost 5, with 16 bases in between. The DNA for the CDR3 is TGTGCCACCTCGGGGAGCCTATTCCACGAGCAGTACCTC. Its translation is CATSGSLFHEQYL.

V and J are TRBV2 and TRBJ1-2; the D gene is possibly TRBD1 (6 bases). The CDR3 loop spans 12 amino acids. Trimming cost V 7 bases and J 8 bases, with 14 bases left between them. In germline, CDR1 is SNHLY, CDR2 FYNNEI. CDR3 protein: CASKGSGDGYTF. In DNA form, the CDR3 reads TGTGCCAGCAAGGGGTCAGGGGACGGCTACACCTTC.

V gene TRBV25-1 combines with J gene TRBJ1-5; D is perhaps TRBD1 (5 bases). Trimming pared 6 bases from V and 7 bases from J, leaving 16 bases between. The V gene's germline CDR1 is MGHDK and CDR2 SYGVNS. CDR3 length: 14 amino acids. The CDR3 loop reads CASRSHGDWQPQHF. DNA of the CDR3: TGTGCCAGCAGGAGCCATGGGGACTGGCAGCCCCAGCATTTT. The full variable domain, rest sourced from reference TRBV25-1 and TRBJ1-5, is EADIYQTPRYLVIGTGKKITLECSQTMGHDKMYWYQQDPGMELHLIHYSYGVNSTEKGDLSSESTVSRIRTEHFPLTLESARPSHTSQYLCASRSHGDWQPQHFGDGTRLSIL.

The chain employs TRBV9 and TRBJ1-6; D is perhaps TRBD1 (5 bases). With 1 base removed from V and 10 bases from J, the gap between germline ends came to 12 bases. This CDR3 region has 14 residues. Per the germline V gene, CDR1 is SGDLS and CDR2 is YYNGEE. CDR3 sequence: CASSVTGVLSPLHF. The CDR3 bases are TGTGCCAGCAGCGTAACGGGGGTGTTATCACCCCTCCACTTT. Combining the CDR3 with reference TRBV9 and TRBJ1-6 gives the whole variable domain DSGVTQTPKHLITATGQRVTLRCSPRSGDLSVYWYQQSLDQGLQFLIQYYNGEERAKGNILERFSAQQFPDLHSELNLSSLELGDSALYFCASSVTGVLSPLHFGNGTRLTVT.